The 22 T cell receptor beta chains presented below share a single source sample, sequenced in a study of cytomegalovirus exposure and HLA in healthy donors. Primers: 60 Vbeta forward and 13 Jbeta reverse. Libraries were prepared by immunoSEQ multiplex PCR; TCRdb keeps only in-frame clonotypes and omits some of them. The sample contains about 91,000 clones, 75% to 90% of which appear only once. The sequenced sample consisted of PBMCs. These receptors originate from a man aged 18 to 30 in good health and CMV-seronegative.

The chain links TRBV7-3 to TRBJ2-1; 7 bases match TRBD2. V trimming: 0 bases; J trimming: 4 bases; junction bases outside the gene matches: 6. CDR3 length: 16 amino acids. CDR1 is SGHTA, CDR2 FQGTGA, per germline. CDR3 sequence reads: CASSLTGRDYYNEQFF. CDR3 sequence (DNA): TGTGCCAGCAGCTTAACGGGCCGGGACTATTACAATGAGCAGTTCTTC.

This chain connects TRBV11-2 to TRBJ1-1; D might be TRBD1 (6 bases). The CDR3 is 12 amino acids. The V gene lost 8 bases and the J gene lost 3 bases, with 10 bases spanning the gap. The germline CDR1 and CDR2 sequences are SGHAT and FQNNGV. In nucleotides, the CDR3 is TGTGCCAGCGTAGGGGGATACACTGAAGCTTTCTTT. This translates into CASVGGYTEAFF.

V usage is TRBV28 and J usage is TRBJ2-7; D unresolved. The germline V gene encodes CDR1 MDHEN and CDR2 SYDVKM. The V gene lost 5 bases and the J gene lost 4 bases, with 12 bases spanning the gap. This CDR3 has 13 residues. CDR3 sequence reads: CASSVQIRYEQYF. The CDR3 DNA reads TGTGCCAGCAGTGTACAGATCAGATACGAGCAGTACTTC. The full variable domain, in which reference TRBV28 and TRBJ2-7 provide the parts outside the CDR3, is DVKVTQSSRYLVKRTGEKVFLECVQDMDHENMFWYRQDPGLGLRLIYFSYDVKMKEKGDIPEGYSVSREKKERFSLILESASTNQTSMYLCASSVQIRYEQYFGPGTRLTVT.

J is TRBJ2-7 and V is TRBV4-2; 8 nucleotides line up with TRBD1. Germline V CDR1 and CDR2: LGHNA, YNFKEQ. This CDR3 has 13 amino acids. V trimming: 3 bases; J trimming: 2 bases; junction bases outside the gene matches: 0. The CDR3 protein is CASSQGQAYEQYF. CDR3 nucleotides: TGTGCCAGCAGCCAGGGACAGGCCTACGAGCAGTACTTC.

This clone was seen just once. The chain couples TRBV18 to TRBJ2-1, with 10 nucleotides matching TRBD2. In germline, CDR1 is KGHSH, CDR2 LQKENI. The J segment lost 1 base and the V segment lost 2 bases, leaving 8 bases of the junction unmatched. The CDR3 consists of 18 residues. The CDR3 coding sequence is TGTGCCAGCTCACCAGGGGGGGCTAGCGGGGGATCCTACAATGAGCAGTTCTTC. The encoded protein is CASSPGGASGGSYNEQFF.

This clone is a singleton in its sample. V gene TRBV6-5 combines with J gene TRBJ2-7; D is perhaps TRBD2 (6 bases). With 1 base removed from V and 6 bases from J, the gap between germline ends came to 13 bases. Germline lookup yields CDR1 MNHEY and CDR2 SVGAGI. This CDR3 has 14 residues. The DNA for the CDR3 is TGTGCCAGCAGTTACTTTCAGCGGGCCCCCGAGCAGTACTTC. Translation: CASSYFQRAPEQYF.

This rearrangement joins TRBV4-3 to TRBJ1-2; maybe TRBD1 (6 bases). CDR1 and CDR2 from the germline V gene are LGHNA and YSLEER. Trimming removed 0 bases at V and 6 bases at J, with 17 bases between. The CDR3 is 16 residues long. In nucleotides, the CDR3 is TGCGCCAGCAGCCAAGATCGAAGGGGGTTTGCGAATGGCTACACCTTC. Protein: CASSQDRRGFANGYTF.

The V gene is TRBV9, the J gene TRBJ2-3; 7 bases map to TRBD1. The length of the CDR3 is 16 residues. The germline V gene encodes CDR1 SGDLS and CDR2 YYNGEE. V shed 4 bases, J shed 2 bases, and the junction held 10 bases outside the gene matches. CDR3 protein: CASSPQGVVFTDTQYF. CDR3 DNA sequence: TGTGCCAGCAGCCCCCAGGGGGTAGTCTTCACAGATACGCAGTATTTT.

This sequence joins TRBV6-5 and TRBJ2-7; 9 bases match TRBD1. With V trimmed by 5 bases and J by 0 bases, 5 bases remained unmatched. CDR3 length: 15 amino acids. Germline CDR1 and CDR2: MNHEY and SVGAGI. The CDR3 loop reads CASSKGQGTSYEQYF. CDR3 in DNA: TGTGCCAGCAGTAAAGGACAGGGGACCTCCTACGAGCAGTACTTC.

The chain employs TRBV19 and TRBJ1-5; 8 positions match TRBD1. Looked up from germline, CDR1 is LNHDA and CDR2 is SQIVND (reference sequence). The CDR3 contains 15 residues. V gave up 10 bases and J gave up 1 base; unmatched junction bases: 9. As DNA, the CDR3 is TGTGCCACCGTAAAGACAGGGGCCAGCAATCAGCCCCAGCATTTT. It is translated as CATVKTGASNQPQHF.

The chain recombines TRBV25-1 with TRBJ2-7; weak D call: TRBD2 (6 bases). The CDR3 has 13 residues. Trimming left V 10 bases short and J 3 bases short, with 16 bases between. The germline CDR1 and CDR2 sequences are MGHDK and SYGVNS. As DNA, the CDR3 is TGTGCCACCATGAGGGACTCAGACTACGAGCAGTACTTC. It encodes CATMRDSDYEQYF.

The CDR3 coding sequence is TGTGCCAGCAGTGTCGTAGTCTTACTCACTGAAGCTTTCTTT. Encoded protein: CASSVVVLLTEAFF. The chain is built from TRBV2 and TRBJ1-1; D remains unclear. The CDR3 is 14 amino acids. Germline V gene sequence: CDR1 SNHLY, CDR2 FYNNEI. Trimming cost V 4 bases and J 4 bases, with 13 bases left between them.

This chain links TRBV29-1 with TRBJ2-5, with D possibly being TRBD2 (7 bases). CDR1 is SQVTM and CDR2 is ANQGSEA in the germline V gene. V lost 7 bases to trimming and J lost 5 bases, with 17 bases between them. The CDR3 runs 13 residues. CDR3 DNA sequence: TGCAGCGCCGCTAGAGGGGGGGAGGAGACCCAGTACTTC. This gives the protein CSAARGGEETQYF.

V and J are TRBV11-3 and TRBJ1-4, with D hard to call. Trimming shortened V by 2 bases and J by 4 bases, and 8 bases separated the two germline ends. Germline-derived CDR1 and CDR2 are SGHNT and YENEEA. The CDR3 covers 14 residues. The CDR3 region is CASSLLTDNEKLFF. In nucleotides, the CDR3 is TGTGCCAGCAGCTTATTAACAGATAATGAAAAACTGTTTTTT.

This clone has only a few counts. V gene TRBV7-9 combines with J gene TRBJ2-3; TRBD1 aligns across 8 bases. V shed 8 bases and J 4 bases; nucleotides not matched to a gene: 8. The germline V gene encodes CDR1 SEHNR and CDR2 FQNEAQ (reference sequence). The CDR3 runs to 14 residues. The CDR3 region is CASSGQGDPDTQYF. CDR3 DNA sequence: TGTGCCAGCTCCGGACAGGGAGACCCAGATACGCAGTATTTT.

The J gene is TRBJ2-1, the V gene TRBV7-2; weak D call: TRBD2 (5 bases). The germline V gene encodes CDR1 SGHTA and CDR2 FQGNSA. This CDR3 has 17 amino acids. V was pared by 7 bases and J by 1 base, with 20 bases between. The CDR3 region is CASITSVGSISYNEQFF. The CDR3 nucleotides are TGTGCCAGCATCACCTCAGTTGGGAGTATTTCCTACAATGAGCAGTTCTTC.

V and J are TRBV29-1 and TRBJ1-1; 7 bases map to TRBD1. This CDR3 is 13 amino acids long. V shed 7 bases and J 4 bases; nucleotides not matched to a gene: 9. Looked up from germline, CDR1 is SQVTM and CDR2 is ANQGSEA. Written as DNA, the CDR3 is TGCAGCGCCCAGACAGGGATTTTCACTGAAGCTTTCTTT. This gives the protein CSAQTGIFTEAFF. Based on the CDR3 plus reference TRBV29-1 and TRBJ1-1, the full variable domain is SAVISQKPSRDICQRGTSLTIQCQVDSQVTMMFWYRQQPGQSLTLIATANQGSEATYESGFVIDKFPISRPNLTFSTLTVSNMSPEDSSIYLCSAQTGIFTEAFFGQGTRLTVV.

V usage is TRBV7-9 and J usage is TRBJ1-4; 9 bases map to TRBD1. Losses at the gene ends were 5 bases for V and 8 bases for J; bases not matched to a gene: 12. The V gene's germline CDR1 is SEHNR and CDR2 FQNEAQ (reference sequence). This CDR3 has 16 residues. CDR3 in DNA: TGTGCCAGCAGCCCAGACAGGGGGGGGAAGGGCGAAAAACTGTTTTTT. It is translated as CASSPDRGGKGEKLFF.

The chain combines TRBV28 with TRBJ1-2; 8 positions agree with TRBD1. Germline V gives CDR1 MDHEN, CDR2 SYDVKM. The V gene end was trimmed by 6 bases and the J gene end by 7 bases; junction bases not matched to a gene: 13. This CDR3 region has 15 residues. For the CDR3, the DNA is TGTGCCAGCAGGTACTCAGGGGGCGCATCGAGTGGCTACACCTTC. It encodes CASRYSGGASSGYTF.

CDR3 amino acids: CASSLGGASTDTQYF. The CDR3 DNA reads TGTGCCAGCAGTTTAGGGGGGGCTAGCACAGATACGCAGTATTTT. V usage is TRBV27 and J usage is TRBJ2-3; possibly TRBD2 for D (7 bases). CDR1 MNHEY and CDR2 SMNVEV come from the germline V gene (reference sequence). The V gene lost 2 bases and the J gene lost 0 bases, with 9 bases spanning the gap. The length of the CDR3 is 15 residues.

V is TRBV5-5 and J is TRBJ1-2, with a possible D match to TRBD1 (6 bases). Trimming removed 4 bases from V and 3 bases from J, with 16 bases in between. The CDR3 contains 15 residues. CDR1 and CDR2 from the germline V gene are SGHKS and YYEKEE (reference sequence). The CDR3 loop is CASSITPGHYYGYTF. CDR3 bases: TGTGCCAGCAGCATAACCCCGGGACATTACTATGGCTACACCTTC.

This chain joins TRBV5-1 and TRBJ1-1; D is ambiguous. V dropped 4 bases and J dropped 4 bases, with 14 bases sitting between them. The V gene's germline CDR1 is SGHRS and CDR2 YFSETQ. This CDR3 is 14 amino acids long. The CDR3 sequence is CASSAEPLGTEAFF. In nucleotides, the CDR3 is TGCGCCAGCAGCGCCGAGCCGCTCGGCACTGAAGCTTTCTTT.